This T cell receptor (beta chain) was recovered during a study of control samples from healthy donors and cancer patients. V was clipped by 2 bases and J by 2 bases, with 9 bases between them. There are 14 residues in the CDR3. CDR1 and CDR2 (germline): ENHRY, SYGVKD. The repertoire was sequenced with immunoSEQ multiplex PCR; TCRdb's copy has only in-frame clones and lacks some. Of about 120,000 clones listed, just under 90% are singletons. The material sequenced was blood. The rearrangement joins TRBV10-3 to TRBJ1-2, with a tentative D call TRBD1 (5 bases). The clonotype was recovered from a man aged 25-45 years in good health. The CDR3 loop is CAISETYRNYGYTF. The CDR3 coding sequence is TGTGCCATCAGTGAGACCTACAGGAACTATGGCTACACCTTC.